The 2 T cell receptor beta chains below all came from one sample that was sequenced in a study of regulatory T cells in long-lasting Graves disease. Combining iRepertoire HTBI primers with Arm-PCR of CDR3 regions, the authors built TCR beta libraries. TCRdb used MiXCR to reprocess the multiplex PCR reads, holding one entry per CDR3 protein. Counted here are hundreds of thousands of distinct CDR3 sequences, approximately 15% occurring once; the ten biggest clones make up around 18%. Stated time point: newly diagnosed GD, antithyroid drugs for less than 3 months. RNA isolated from PBMCs was used to make the TCR library. These data were also reused for a study on T cells in Graves' hyperthyroidism and ophthalmopathy.

The sequencing used peripheral blood mononuclear cells (PBMCs), collected at new diagnosis, from a patient treated with antithyroid drugs. The receptors were sampled from a woman aged 30 to 39 with Graves disease.

This clonotype appeared a few times. The V call is TRBV30, the J call TRBJ2-5; no clear D. Germline CDR1 is GTSNPN and CDR2 is SVGIG (reference sequence). V lost 4 bases to trimming and J lost 1 base, with 4 bases between them. This CDR3 region has 11 residues. As DNA, the CDR3 is TGTGCCTGGACGCTCCAAGAGACCCAGTACTTC. Its protein product is CAWTLQETQYF.

This chain links TRBV12-3 or TRBV12-4 with TRBJ2-2; a possible D gene is TRBD1 (5 bases). The CDR3 loop spans 11 amino acids. V lost 5 bases and J 13 bases, leaving 11 bases between the germline ends. The CDR3 sequence is CASSVQVGLFF. The CDR3 coding sequence is TGTGCCAGCAGTGTACAGGTTGGGCTGTTTTTT.